The rows below give T cell receptor beta chains drawn from one sample of a study of T cell responses to AZD1222 COVID-19 vaccine. The assay was immunoSEQ multiplex PCR, and TCRdb's table has in-frame clones only and misses some. Of 120,000 or so clones listed, about 90% are singletons. Sequencing used peripheral blood, obtained 28 days after the second AZD1222 dose. The receptors were gathered from an adult who received the AZD1222 COVID-19 vaccine. Both conserved end residues are part of each CDR3. Fields, in order: D gene, V gene, clone size, J gene, CDR3 DNA, CDR3 protein. A D gene is named only where the DNA matches it firmly. Some rows have no size entry. The others give once, few or many, or a class for an expanded clone.

d_gene: NA
v_gene: TRBV19
abundance: NA
j_gene: TRBJ1-1
CDR3nt: TGTGCCAGTAGCTGGGGAAGGGGAGCTTTCTTT
CDR3aa: CASSWGRGAFF

d_gene: NA
v_gene: TRBV12-2
abundance: NA
j_gene: TRBJ1-5
CDR3nt: TGTGCAAGTCGCTTAGCTCCGACAGGGTTGAATCAGCCCCAGCATTTT
CDR3aa: CASRLAPTGLNQPQHF

d_gene: NA
v_gene: TRBV19
abundance: few
j_gene: TRBJ2-1
CDR3nt: TGTGCCAGTAGCTCGATAATGCGGGGCCCCTACAATGAGCAGTTCTTC
CDR3aa: CASSSIMRGPYNEQFF

d_gene: NA
v_gene: TRBV5-1
abundance: NA
j_gene: TRBJ1-4
CDR3nt: TGCGCCAGCCACCAGGAGGATGAAAAACTGTTTTTT
CDR3aa: CASHQEDEKLFF

d_gene: TRBD1
v_gene: TRBV7-9
abundance: NA
j_gene: TRBJ1-1
CDR3nt: TGTGCCAGCAGCTCACATGGGACAGGGGACACTGAAGCTTTCTTT
CDR3aa: CASSSHGTGDTEAFF

d_gene: NA
v_gene: TRBV19
abundance: NA
j_gene: TRBJ1-5
CDR3nt: TGTGCCAGTAGAGACAGGAGGAGCAATCAGCCCCAGCATTTT
CDR3aa: CASRDRRSNQPQHF

d_gene: NA
v_gene: TRBV6-2/TRBV6-3
abundance: once
j_gene: TRBJ1-2
CDR3nt: TGTGCCAGCAGTTATGGGGGGCAAGGCTACACCTTC
CDR3aa: CASSYGGQGYTF

d_gene: NA
v_gene: TRBV5-1
abundance: few
j_gene: TRBJ1-6
CDR3nt: TGCGCCAGCACTCGGGGGCGGTCACCCCTCCACTTT
CDR3aa: CASTRGRSPLHF

d_gene: TRBD2
v_gene: TRBV5-1
abundance: NA
j_gene: TRBJ2-7
CDR3nt: TGCGCCAGCAGCCGACTAGCGGGAGGACGTTACGAGCAGTACTTC
CDR3aa: CASSRLAGGRYEQYF

d_gene: NA
v_gene: TRBV7-2
abundance: NA
j_gene: TRBJ2-5
CDR3nt: TGTGCCAGCAGCCCCTCGGAGGCGCCACGGGCCCAGTACTTC
CDR3aa: CASSPSEAPRAQYF

d_gene: NA
v_gene: TRBV30
abundance: once
j_gene: TRBJ2-5
CDR3nt: TGTGCCTGGAGTGCGATCTCGGGGGCGGTTCCAGGGACCCAGTACTTC
CDR3aa: CAWSAISGAVPGTQYF

d_gene: NA
v_gene: TRBV19
abundance: few
j_gene: TRBJ2-3
CDR3nt: TGTGCCAGTAGTATGACCCCATGGACAGATACGCAGTATTTT
CDR3aa: CASSMTPWTDTQYF

d_gene: NA
v_gene: TRBV3-1/TRBV3-2
abundance: NA
j_gene: TRBJ1-3
CDR3nt: TGTGCCAGCAGCCAAGGTGGGGCTTGGAGCTCTGGAAACACCATATATTTT
CDR3aa: CASSQGGAWSSGNTIYF

d_gene: TRBD1
v_gene: TRBV3-1/TRBV3-2
abundance: NA
j_gene: TRBJ1-1
CDR3nt: TGTGCCAGCAGCGCCCGGACAGGACCCCCCTGGGCTTTCTTT
CDR3aa: CASSARTGPPWAFF

d_gene: NA
v_gene: TRBV3-1/TRBV3-2
abundance: NA
j_gene: TRBJ2-5
CDR3nt: TGTGCCAGCAGCCAACCCCCTCAAGAGACCCAGTACTTC
CDR3aa: CASSQPPQETQYF

d_gene: NA
v_gene: TRBV27
abundance: NA
j_gene: TRBJ2-1
CDR3nt: TGTGCCAGCAGTTTTGGGGCAGGGGTCTACAATGAGCAGTTCTTC
CDR3aa: CASSFGAGVYNEQFF

d_gene: TRBD2
v_gene: TRBV4-1
abundance: NA
j_gene: TRBJ2-7
CDR3nt: TGCGCCAGCAGCCAACTCGGGACTAGCGCGAACTACGAGCAGTACTTC
CDR3aa: CASSQLGTSANYEQYF

d_gene: TRBD2
v_gene: TRBV5-1
abundance: NA
j_gene: TRBJ2-2
CDR3nt: TGCGCCAGCAGCCTCGGGGCTAGCGGGGTGAACACTGGGGAGCTGTTTTTT
CDR3aa: CASSLGASGVNTGELFF

d_gene: NA
v_gene: TRBV19
abundance: NA
j_gene: TRBJ2-2
CDR3nt: TGTGCCAGTAGTACAAAAGGGTGGGAGACCGGGGAGCTGTTTTTT
CDR3aa: CASSTKGWETGELFF

d_gene: NA
v_gene: TRBV18
abundance: NA
j_gene: TRBJ2-5
CDR3nt: TGTGCCAGCTCACTTGCCAAGGGGAGGGAGACCCAGTACTTC
CDR3aa: CASSLAKGRETQYF

d_gene: NA
v_gene: TRBV11-3
abundance: NA
j_gene: TRBJ1-2
CDR3nt: TGTGCCAGCAGCCGCAGGGAAGGGGGCTACACCTTC
CDR3aa: CASSRREGGYTF

d_gene: NA
v_gene: TRBV18
abundance: NA
j_gene: TRBJ1-1
CDR3nt: TGTGCCAGCTCAGGGGTTAGCTTGAACACTGAAGCTTTCTTT
CDR3aa: CASSGVSLNTEAFF

d_gene: TRBD1
v_gene: TRBV5-1
abundance: NA
j_gene: TRBJ1-1
CDR3nt: TGCGCCAGCAGCTCGGGAGGACAGGTGAGAACTGAAGCTTTCTTT
CDR3aa: CASSSGGQVRTEAFF

d_gene: NA
v_gene: TRBV28
abundance: once
j_gene: TRBJ1-6
CDR3nt: TGTGCCAGCAGTCAAAATCAGGGTTCCTATAATTCACCCCTCCACTTT
CDR3aa: CASSQNQGSYNSPLHF

d_gene: NA
v_gene: TRBV5-4
abundance: NA
j_gene: TRBJ1-2
CDR3nt: TGTGCCAGCAGCTTGGTAGGGTTGAACTATGGCTACACCTTC
CDR3aa: CASSLVGLNYGYTF

d_gene: NA
v_gene: TRBV7-3
abundance: NA
j_gene: TRBJ2-1
CDR3nt: TGTGCCAGCAGCCCCCTAATAGCGGAGTACAATGAGCAGTTCTTC
CDR3aa: CASSPLIAEYNEQFF

d_gene: TRBD2
v_gene: TRBV27
abundance: NA
j_gene: TRBJ2-1
CDR3nt: TGTGCCAGCTCCTTCCCGGGACTAGCGGGAGGGCCGGCTCCTGAGCAGTTCTTC
CDR3aa: CASSFPGLAGGPAPEQFF

d_gene: TRBD1
v_gene: TRBV19
abundance: NA
j_gene: TRBJ1-2
CDR3nt: TGTGCCAGCACGCCACAGGGGGCCGATGGCTACACCTTC
CDR3aa: CASTPQGADGYTF

d_gene: TRBD2
v_gene: TRBV2
abundance: NA
j_gene: TRBJ2-3
CDR3nt: TGTGCCAGCAGTCCGGGACTAGCGGGAGCGATCACAGATACGCAGTATTTT
CDR3aa: CASSPGLAGAITDTQYF

d_gene: NA
v_gene: TRBV5-4
abundance: NA
j_gene: TRBJ1-2
CDR3nt: TGTGCCAGCACTTCAGACAGGATCCAAGGTGGCTACACCTTC
CDR3aa: CASTSDRIQGGYTF

d_gene: NA
v_gene: TRBV12-1
abundance: once
j_gene: TRBJ1-5
CDR3nt: TGTGCCAGCAACGACGGGGACAGAGGCAATCAGCCCCAGCATTTT
CDR3aa: CASNDGDRGNQPQHF

d_gene: NA
v_gene: TRBV7-9
abundance: once
j_gene: TRBJ2-7
CDR3nt: TGTGCCAGCAGCTTAACGGGACCTGGTCGGGACCTAAAAGAGCAGTACTTC
CDR3aa: CASSLTGPGRDLKEQYF

d_gene: NA
v_gene: TRBV3-1/TRBV3-2
abundance: NA
j_gene: TRBJ2-7
CDR3nt: TGTGCCAGCAGCCAAGAGGGCGAGCAGTACTTC
CDR3aa: CASSQEGEQYF

d_gene: NA
v_gene: TRBV11-2
abundance: NA
j_gene: TRBJ2-1
CDR3nt: TGTGCCAGCAGCCCCGGAGGTAGGGGGGCCTACAATGAGCAGTTCTTC
CDR3aa: CASSPGGRGAYNEQFF

d_gene: TRBD1
v_gene: TRBV4-1
abundance: NA
j_gene: TRBJ2-3
CDR3nt: TGCGCCAGCAGCCCGGGACAGGGTGACGTTGTTACGCAGTATTTT
CDR3aa: CASSPGQGDVVTQYF

d_gene: TRBD1
v_gene: TRBV27
abundance: NA
j_gene: TRBJ1-4
CDR3nt: TGTGCCAGCAGTTTATCTCAGGGGGCAAAACTGTTTTTT
CDR3aa: CASSLSQGAKLFF

d_gene: TRBD1
v_gene: TRBV12-5
abundance: NA
j_gene: TRBJ1-1
CDR3nt: TGTGCTAGTGTTAAGGACAGGGTGAACACTGAAGCTTTCTTT
CDR3aa: CASVKDRVNTEAFF

d_gene: TRBD1
v_gene: TRBV24-1
abundance: NA
j_gene: TRBJ2-1
CDR3nt: TGTGCCACCAGTGATTTGAGAGACAGGGGGCGGAATGAGCAGTTCTTC
CDR3aa: CATSDLRDRGRNEQFF

d_gene: TRBD2
v_gene: TRBV5-1
abundance: once
j_gene: TRBJ2-3
CDR3nt: TGCGCCAGCAGCTTGGATATAGCGGGGGCTGGTGGAGATACGCAGTATTTT
CDR3aa: CASSLDIAGAGGDTQYF

d_gene: TRBD1
v_gene: TRBV27
abundance: NA
j_gene: TRBJ2-7
CDR3nt: TGTGCCAGCAGTTTAGGGGTCCAGACAGGGGTTCCCTACGAGCAGTACTTC
CDR3aa: CASSLGVQTGVPYEQYF

d_gene: TRBD1
v_gene: TRBV25-1
abundance: NA
j_gene: TRBJ1-2
CDR3nt: TGTGCCAGCAGTGTACCGGGACAGGGGGACTATGGCTACACCTTC
CDR3aa: CASSVPGQGDYGYTF

d_gene: NA
v_gene: TRBV11-3
abundance: once
j_gene: TRBJ1-1
CDR3nt: TGTGCCAGCAGCTTAGATGCCCAAGGGAACACTGAAGCTTTCTTT
CDR3aa: CASSLDAQGNTEAFF

d_gene: TRBD1
v_gene: TRBV19
abundance: NA
j_gene: TRBJ1-2
CDR3nt: TGTGCCACCCACAGGGGCAATGGCTACACCTTC
CDR3aa: CATHRGNGYTF

d_gene: TRBD1
v_gene: TRBV15
abundance: NA
j_gene: TRBJ2-7
CDR3nt: TGTGCCACCAGCAACCCCCAGGGGGCGGGACCCTACGAGCAGTACTTC
CDR3aa: CATSNPQGAGPYEQYF

d_gene: NA
v_gene: TRBV30
abundance: NA
j_gene: TRBJ1-1
CDR3nt: TGTGCCCTGCAAGAACAAGGACAGTTCAAAGCTTTCTTT
CDR3aa: CALQEQGQFKAFF

d_gene: TRBD1
v_gene: TRBV4-1
abundance: NA
j_gene: TRBJ1-5
CDR3nt: TGCGCCAGCAGCCAAGTCAGGGGGATCAATCAGCCCCAGCATTTT
CDR3aa: CASSQVRGINQPQHF

d_gene: NA
v_gene: TRBV19
abundance: NA
j_gene: TRBJ1-1
CDR3nt: TGTGCCGTACAGGGAGATAACATGAACACTGAAGCTTTCTTT
CDR3aa: CAVQGDNMNTEAFF

d_gene: TRBD1
v_gene: TRBV5-4
abundance: NA
j_gene: TRBJ2-5
CDR3nt: TGTGCCAGCAGCAGCTCGACAGGGCGAGGGGAGACCCAGTACTTC
CDR3aa: CASSSSTGRGETQYF